This T cell receptor beta chain was recorded in a study of tissue T cells after allogeneic stem cell transplantation. Per the germline V gene, CDR1 is LGHNA and CDR2 is YNLKQL (reference sequence). The ends lost 0 bases at V and 4 bases at J; junction bases unmatched: 4. The CDR3 contains 15 residues. Concerning this clone: Germline and genes here are mouse. Read coverage stops 1 residue before the CDR3 terminus; the germline J gene supplies the remainder.

Time point given: mouse harvest day 14 after allogeneic transplant. Tail vein injection delivered 10^7 T-cell-depleted bone marrow cells and 10^6 splenic CD5+ T cells. TCRdb's table, derived via immunoSEQ multiplex PCR, lists solely in-frame clones and lacks some. The sample consists of a few hundred clones, around 50% of them appearing once. The chain uses TRBV5 and TRBJ2-7, with 9 bases fitting TRBD2. The sequencing input was blood. This receptor was obtained from a female BALB/c mouse given C57BL/6 T cells with graft-versus-host disease after an allogeneic hematopoietic cell transplant. CDR3 sequence reads: CASSQEMGGPYEQYF. CDR3 bases read: TGTGCCAGCAGCCAAGAGATGGGGGGGCCATATGAACAGTAC.